This T cell receptor (beta chain) emerged from a study of T cells in Graves' hyperthyroidism and ophthalmopathy. Across the study: Initial diagnosis, before any treatment, was when peripheral blood was collected.

Patients aged 18 to 65 with hyperthyroidism were newly diagnosed, with duration under 2 months. Each diagnosis drew on symptoms, thyroxine, TRAb, thyroid ultrasound and orbital computed tomography findings. Fresh 10 ml peripheral blood yielded PBMCs. The germline CDR1 and CDR2 sequences are MNHEY and SMNVEV (reference sequence). The CDR3 has 14 residues. Trimming removed 2 bases from V and 0 bases from J, with 7 bases in between. This clonotype has a handful of counts. Since a much larger clone is just one base distant, this may be a read error. RNA transcripts provided the source from which TCR beta CDR3 regions were amplified. The HTBI primer set was used in a first-round RT-PCR of the TCR CDR3. TCRdb called the multiplex PCR reads again in MiXCR, with one record for every CDR3 protein. The table records 270,000 or so distinct CDR3 sequences, about 16% of them present only once.

The chain carries TRBV27 and TRBJ1-1; D unresolved. Sequencing was done on a sample of blood. The sequence derives from a woman aged 45-59 years with Graves' hyperthyroidism that later progressed to Graves' ophthalmopathy. This CDR3 reads CASSLHHMNTEAFF. The CDR3 DNA sequence: TGTGCCAGCAGTTTACATCACATGAACACTGAAGCTTTCTTT.